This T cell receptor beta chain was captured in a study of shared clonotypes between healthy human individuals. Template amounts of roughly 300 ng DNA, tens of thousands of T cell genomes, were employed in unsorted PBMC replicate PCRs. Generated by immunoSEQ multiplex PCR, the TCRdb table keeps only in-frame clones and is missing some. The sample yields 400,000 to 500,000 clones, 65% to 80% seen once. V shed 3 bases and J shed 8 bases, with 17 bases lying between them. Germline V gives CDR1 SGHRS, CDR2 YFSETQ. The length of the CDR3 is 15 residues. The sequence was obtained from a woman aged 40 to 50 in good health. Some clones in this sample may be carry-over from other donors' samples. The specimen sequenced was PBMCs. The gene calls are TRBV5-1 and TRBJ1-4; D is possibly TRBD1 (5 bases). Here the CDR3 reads CASSWTGGVEEKLFF. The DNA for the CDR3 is TGCGCCAGCAGCTGGACCGGGGGTGTGGAGGAAAAACTGTTTTTT.